These T cell receptor beta chains were read from a single sample in a study of blood T cell repertoires in COVID-19. Some clones are missing from TCRdb's copy, which holds only in-frame ones; the method was immunoSEQ multiplex PCR. The sample holds 62,000 or so clones, roughly 76% seen once. The sequenced sample was peripheral blood. These receptors originate from a human donor in a cohort sampled during active COVID-19. The CDR3 runs from the conserved cysteine through the conserved F or W. The order of the fields is CDR3 length, J gene, V gene, D gene, CDR3 protein, CDR3 DNA. The D gene is left open where the match is weak.

len: 15; j_gene: TRBJ1-4; v_gene: TRBV6-2/TRBV6-3; d_gene: -; CDR3aa: CASSYSGATNEKLFF; CDR3nt: TGTGCCAGCAGTTACTCCGGGGCAACTAATGAAAAACTGTTTTTT
len: 14; j_gene: TRBJ1-2; v_gene: TRBV28; d_gene: -; CDR3aa: CASSSTGHYYGYTF; CDR3nt: TGTGCCAGCAGTTCGACAGGTCACTACTATGGCTACACCTTC
len: 13; j_gene: TRBJ1-1; v_gene: TRBV5-1; d_gene: -; CDR3aa: CASLGGSNTEAFF; CDR3nt: TGCGCCAGCCTCGGAGGGTCGAACACTGAAGCTTTCTTT
len: 14; j_gene: TRBJ1-2; v_gene: TRBV7-9; d_gene: -; CDR3aa: CASSLNRPDYDYTF; CDR3nt: TGTGCCAGCAGCTTAAATCGGCCTGACTATGACTACACCTTC
len: 14; j_gene: TRBJ1-5; v_gene: TRBV30; d_gene: -; CDR3aa: CAWSSRGANQPQHF; CDR3nt: TGTGCCTGGAGTTCCAGGGGCGCGAATCAGCCCCAGCATTTT
len: 15; j_gene: TRBJ2-3; v_gene: TRBV5-5; d_gene: -; CDR3aa: CASSLGVQSTDTQYF; CDR3nt: TGTGCCAGCAGCTTGGGGGTACAGAGCACAGATACGCAGTATTTT
len: 13; j_gene: TRBJ2-1; v_gene: TRBV29-1; d_gene: -; CDR3aa: CSVSLVPGNEQFF; CDR3nt: TGCAGCGTTTCCCTCGTGCCAGGCAATGAGCAGTTCTTC
len: 14; j_gene: TRBJ1-1; v_gene: TRBV6-5; d_gene: -; CDR3aa: CASSYRQENTEAFF; CDR3nt: TGTGCCAGCAGTTACAGGCAGGAGAACACTGAAGCTTTCTTT
len: 15; j_gene: TRBJ1-6; v_gene: TRBV7-2; d_gene: TRBD1; CDR3aa: CASSARQGGNSPLHF; CDR3nt: TGTGCCAGCAGCGCCCGACAGGGTGGGAATTCACCCCTCCACTTT
len: 12; j_gene: TRBJ1-1; v_gene: TRBV6-6; d_gene: -; CDR3aa: CAGGRGRAEAFF; CDR3nt: TGTGCCGGAGGGAGGGGTAGGGCTGAAGCTTTCTTT
len: 13; j_gene: TRBJ1-1; v_gene: TRBV19; d_gene: TRBD1; CDR3aa: CASNRGEWTEAFF; CDR3nt: TGTGCCAGTAACAGGGGGGAGTGGACTGAAGCTTTCTTT
len: 16; j_gene: TRBJ2-3; v_gene: TRBV10-1; d_gene: TRBD2; CDR3aa: CASSESAAGATDTQYF; CDR3nt: TGCGCCAGCAGTGAGTCGGCAGCGGGGGCCACAGATACGCAGTATTTT
len: 16; j_gene: TRBJ1-2; v_gene: TRBV6-2/TRBV6-3; d_gene: -; CDR3aa: CASSQNQVSGASGYTF; CDR3nt: TGTGCCAGCAGTCAGAACCAAGTAAGCGGGGCCTCTGGCTACACCTTC
len: 15; j_gene: TRBJ2-1; v_gene: TRBV5-1; d_gene: -; CDR3aa: CASSLLQGTFNEQFF; CDR3nt: TGCGCCAGCAGCTTGCTCCAGGGCACGTTCAATGAGCAGTTCTTC
len: 15; j_gene: TRBJ1-3; v_gene: TRBV21-1; d_gene: -; CDR3aa: CASTTGGGNGNTIYF; CDR3nt: TGTGCCAGCACCACAGGGGGGGGTAATGGAAACACCATATATTTT